The 25 T cell receptor beta chains below come from one sample, sequenced in a study of T cell changes during pregnancy in multiple sclerosis. Produced via immunoSEQ multiplex PCR; TCRdb's table is partial and in-frame only. The table lists about 64,000 clones, roughly 88% of them singletons. The material sequenced was peripheral blood, taken in the second trimester of pregnancy. The source of these receptors is a female donor with multiple sclerosis, enrolled in a pregnancy study.

The chain joins TRBV19 to TRBJ2-1; 8 bases match TRBD1. Looked up from germline, CDR1 is LNHDA and CDR2 is SQIVND (reference sequence). The CDR3 consists of 13 residues. Losses at the gene ends were 6 bases for V and 7 bases for J; bases not matched to a gene: 5. The DNA for the CDR3 is TGTGCCAGTAGAGGACAGGGTAATAATGAGCAGTTCTTC. This encodes CASRGQGNNEQFF.

CDR3 coding DNA: TGTGCCAGCAGTGAAGGGGGGGGACTCTACAATGAGCAGTTCTTC. Translating it yields CASSEGGGLYNEQFF. The J gene is TRBJ2-1, the V gene TRBV2; TRBD2 matches 7 bases. The length of the CDR3 is 15 residues. In germline, CDR1 is SNHLY, CDR2 FYNNEI. V trimming: 1 base; J trimming: 3 bases; junction bases outside the gene matches: 3.

This chain uses TRBV5-1 with TRBJ2-4; 14 nucleotides align to TRBD2. This CDR3 is 19 amino acids long. Germline V gives CDR1 SGHRS, CDR2 YFSETQ. Trimming at V came to 1 base and at J to 0 bases, leaving 6 bases not matched to a gene. The CDR3 loop is CASSLRLAGGTLAKNIQYF. The CDR3 DNA is TGCGCCAGCAGCTTGCGACTAGCGGGGGGGACTCTAGCCAAAAACATTCAGTACTTC.

The V gene is TRBV7-2, the J gene TRBJ2-6, with D perhaps matching TRBD2 (6 bases). The V and J ends lost 5 bases and 1 base respectively, with 9 bases between them. The germline V gene has CDR1 SGHTA and CDR2 FQGNSA. The CDR3 is 15 amino acids. In DNA, the CDR3 is TGTGCCAGCAGCCCAAGCGGGTCTGGGGCCAACGTCCTGACTTTC. Its translation: CASSPSGSGANVLTF. The full variable domain, its missing parts supplied by reference TRBV7-2 and TRBJ2-6, is GAGVSQSPSNKVTEKGKDVELRCDPISGHTALYWYRQSLGQGLEFLIYFQGNSAPDKSGLPSDRFSAERTGGSVSTLTIQRTQQEDSAVYLCASSPSGSGANVLTFGAGSRLTVL.

This clone came up once. The chain combines TRBV5-1 with TRBJ2-5; no clear D. Germline CDR1 SGHRS, CDR2 YFSETQ. CDR3 length: 15 amino acids. The V and J ends lost 0 bases and 4 bases respectively, with 13 bases between them. This chain's CDR3 is CASSLGLGNRETQYF. The CDR3 bases are TGCGCCAGCAGCTTGGGACTCGGAAACCGAGAGACCCAGTACTTC.

This clone was recorded only once. This chain joins TRBV7-2 and TRBJ2-7, with a weak D call TRBD1 (6 bases). From germline, CDR1 is SGHTA and CDR2 FQGNSA. The CDR3 is made up of 13 amino acids. V was clipped by 6 bases and J by 1 base, with 10 bases between them. CDR3 nucleotide sequence: TGTGCCAGCAGGTATACAGGGTCCTACGAGCAGTACTTC. Translating it yields CASRYTGSYEQYF.

The chain joins TRBV27 to TRBJ2-1; 10 bases are shared with TRBD1. There are 15 residues in the CDR3. Per the germline V gene, CDR1 is MNHEY and CDR2 is SMNVEV (reference sequence). Unmatched junction bases numbered 11, after V lost 8 bases and J lost 7 bases. The CDR3 bases are TGTGCCAGCCGGCCGGGACAGGGGTGGGAAAATGAGCAGTTCTTC. This gives the protein CASRPGQGWENEQFF.

The gene calls are TRBV6-5 and TRBJ1-2; a weak D match, TRBD1 (5 bases). Looked up from germline, CDR1 is MNHEY and CDR2 is SVGAGI. Trimming removed 5 bases at V and 5 bases at J, with 12 bases between. This CDR3 spans 13 amino acids. The CDR3 is CASSPRTNYGYTF. The CDR3 bases are TGTGCCAGCAGTCCACGGACAAATTATGGCTACACCTTC.

The rearrangement links TRBV4-3 to TRBJ1-3, with D possibly TRBD1 on 6 matching bases. CDR1 is LGHNA, CDR2 YSLEER, per germline. The V end lost 3 bases, the J end lost 0 bases, and 12 bases lay between the germline ends. CDR3 size: 16 residues. The CDR3 loop reads CASSQRTGISGNTIYF. In DNA, the CDR3 is TGCGCCAGCAGCCAGAGAACAGGGATCTCTGGAAACACCATATATTTT.

The chain recombines TRBV7-2 with TRBJ1-2; D not certain. This CDR3 has 15 amino acids. The germline CDR1 and CDR2 sequences are SGHTA and FQGNSA. The V gene lost 0 bases and the J gene lost 3 bases, with 11 bases spanning the gap. The CDR3 loop is CASSLASGLHYGYTF. The CDR3 DNA reads as TGTGCCAGCAGCTTAGCCAGTGGGCTGCACTATGGCTACACCTTC.

The gene calls are TRBV2 and TRBJ2-5; unclear D gene. This CDR3 is 14 amino acids long. V was trimmed by 2 bases and J by 4 bases, leaving 11 bases between them. Germline CDR1 SNHLY, CDR2 FYNNEI. CDR3 sequence reads: CASSEISPPETQYF. The CDR3, as DNA: TGTGCCAGCAGTGAAATAAGCCCTCCAGAGACCCAGTACTTC.

This rearrangement joins TRBV7-9 to TRBJ1-2; TRBD1 matches 8 bases. V lost 1 base, J lost 4 bases, and 2 bases stayed unmatched. CDR3 length equals 14 residues. Germline V gene sequence: CDR1 SEHNR, CDR2 FQNEAQ (reference sequence). As DNA, the CDR3 is TGTGCCAGCAGCTTAGTGACAGGGGTCTATGGCTACACCTTC. Its translation is CASSLVTGVYGYTF.

The sample holds one count of this clone. The J gene is TRBJ1-2, the V gene TRBV5-8; D is unresolved. The V end was cut by 0 bases, the J end by 9 bases, with 9 bases between. In germline, CDR1 is SGHTS, CDR2 YDEGEE. The CDR3 contains 12 residues. CDR3 protein: CASSLGEASYTF. CDR3 DNA sequence: TGTGCCAGCAGCTTGGGGGAGGCGAGCTACACCTTC.

The sample holds a few counts of this clone. The chain joins TRBV2 to TRBJ2-7; 9 bases match TRBD1. Germline V gives CDR1 SNHLY, CDR2 FYNNEI. V shed 3 bases, J shed 0 bases, and the junction held 6 bases outside the gene matches. The CDR3 spans 16 residues. The chain's CDR3 is CASSEVWDRDSYEQYF. As DNA, the CDR3 is TGTGCCAGCAGTGAGGTGTGGGACAGGGACTCCTACGAGCAGTACTTC.

V is TRBV2 and J is TRBJ2-7; a weak D match, TRBD1 (5 bases). CDR1 and CDR2 from the germline V gene are SNHLY and FYNNEI. The V gene lost 3 bases and the J gene lost 3 bases, with 12 bases spanning the gap. The CDR3 covers 14 residues. CDR3 residues: CASSDQGTGYEQYF. DNA for the CDR3: TGTGCCAGCAGTGACCAGGGAACTGGCTACGAGCAGTACTTC.

Only one count was recorded for this clone. The chain has TRBV7-2 and TRBJ1-1; TRBD1 might be the D (5 bases). The CDR3 is made up of 13 amino acids. Germline V gives CDR1 SGHTA, CDR2 FQGNSA. V shed 2 bases and J shed 7 bases, with 11 bases lying between them. The CDR3 here is CASSLPQALEAFF. The CDR3 bases are TGTGCCAGCAGCTTACCACAGGCACTTGAAGCTTTCTTT. The full variable domain, rest sourced from reference TRBV7-2 and TRBJ1-1, is GAGVSQSPSNKVTEKGKDVELRCDPISGHTALYWYRQSLGQGLEFLIYFQGNSAPDKSGLPSDRFSAERTGGSVSTLTIQRTQQEDSAVYLCASSLPQALEAFFGQGTRLTVV.

The chain combines TRBV7-9 with TRBJ1-2; D unclear. Deletions cut 5 bases from V and 0 bases from J, with 7 bases between. Germline assignment: CDR1 SEHNR and CDR2 FQNEAQ (reference sequence). The CDR3 contains 13 residues. CDR3 bases: TGTGCCAGCAGCGGTGGAGCTAACTATGGCTACACCTTC. Translating it yields CASSGGANYGYTF.

This clone occurred once. The gene calls are TRBV7-2 and TRBJ2-3; possibly TRBD2 for D (7 bases). Germline values: CDR1 SGHTA, CDR2 FQGNSA. The CDR3 runs to 15 residues. Deletions cut 3 bases from V and 3 bases from J, with 13 bases between. This chain's CDR3 is CASSFWGGLTDTQYF. Here the CDR3 DNA reads TGTGCCAGCAGCTTCTGGGGGGGCCTAACAGATACGCAGTATTTT.

This sequence joins TRBV28 and TRBJ1-2; 11 nucleotides line up with TRBD1. V dropped 4 bases and J dropped 3; count of bases not matched to a gene: 10. This CDR3 is 17 amino acids long. Germline lookup yields CDR1 MDHEN and CDR2 SYDVKM. Here the CDR3 reads CASSSSPGQGAHYGYTF. The CDR3 nucleotides are TGTGCCAGCAGTTCCTCCCCTGGACAGGGGGCTCACTATGGCTACACCTTC.

The genes are TRBV5-5 and TRBJ2-1, with a possible D match to TRBD1 (6 bases). Germline CDR1 SGHKS, CDR2 YYEKEE (reference sequence). The length of the CDR3 is 16 residues. V dropped 5 bases and J dropped 0 bases, with 15 bases sitting between them. The CDR3 sequence is CASRSGQTNSYNEQFF. Written as DNA, the CDR3 is TGTGCCAGCAGATCCGGACAGACTAACTCCTACAATGAGCAGTTCTTC.

V and J are TRBV9 and TRBJ1-1; 8 nucleotides agree with TRBD1. Germline CDR1 is SGDLS and CDR2 is YYNGEE. CDR3 length equals 16 residues. With V trimmed by 4 bases and J by 5 bases, 13 bases remained unmatched. CDR3 loop: CASSPGQGADLTEAFF. The CDR3 DNA reads TGTGCCAGCAGCCCGGGGCAGGGGGCGGATTTAACTGAAGCTTTCTTT.

The rearrangement links TRBV9 to TRBJ2-1; TRBD2 matches at 8 bases. J was trimmed by 1 base and V by 1 base; bases with no gene match: 7. This CDR3 comprises 17 residues. Germline loops: CDR1 SGDLS, CDR2 YYNGEE. CDR3 nucleotides: TGTGCCAGCAGCGTAACCCTCACTAGCGGATCCTACAATGAGCAGTTCTTC. Residues: CASSVTLTSGSYNEQFF.

The chain employs TRBV28 and TRBJ1-3; the D is unclear. Trimming shortened V by 6 bases and J by 0 bases, and 15 bases separated the two germline ends. The CDR3 has 16 amino acids. Germline lookup yields CDR1 MDHEN and CDR2 SYDVKM. CDR3 protein: CASSLVKQYSGNTIYF. The CDR3 DNA follows: TGTGCCAGCAGCCTAGTAAAGCAGTACTCTGGAAACACCATATATTTT.

This sequence joins TRBV4-2 and TRBJ2-1, with a tentative D call TRBD2 (7 bases). Trimming pared 1 base from V and 6 bases from J, leaving 13 bases between. Germline CDR1 and CDR2: LGHNA and YNFKEQ. The CDR3 extends over 15 amino acids. Here the CDR3 reads CASSQVEGGVNEQFF. CDR3 sequence (DNA): TGTGCCAGCAGCCAAGTGGAGGGGGGGGTCAATGAGCAGTTCTTC.

Only one count was recorded for this clone. The chain uses TRBV4-1 and TRBJ1-1, with 9 bases lining up with TRBD1. Germline values: CDR1 MGHRA, CDR2 YSYEKL. The CDR3 length is 16 residues. Trimming at V came to 2 bases and at J to 0 bases, leaving 4 bases not matched to a gene. The chain's CDR3 is CASSQPRQGVNTEAFF. As DNA, the CDR3 is TGCGCCAGCAGCCAACCTCGACAGGGGGTGAACACTGAAGCTTTCTTT.